Following are 27 T cell receptor beta chains from one sample sequenced in a study of blood T cell repertoires in COVID-19. Profiling relied on immunoSEQ multiplex PCR, and the TCRdb table lists in-frame clones only, not all of them. The sample contains about 400,000 clones, around 90% of which appear only once. Sequenced: PBMCs or T cells enriched from blood (not recorded which). The receptor source for this set is a woman between 35 and 50 years old with acute COVID-19.

The rearrangement links TRBV7-9 to TRBJ2-7, with D maybe TRBD2 (6 bases). This CDR3 spans 16 amino acids. Germline values: CDR1 SEHNR, CDR2 FQNEAQ (reference sequence). V shed 1 base and J shed 3 bases, with 16 bases lying between them. The CDR3 bases are TGTGCCAGCAGCTTAGTTACGGCGGGGTTAAGCTACGAGCAGTACTTC. It is translated as CASSLVTAGLSYEQYF. The entire variable domain, with the rest obtained from reference TRBV7-9 and TRBJ2-7, is as follows: DTGVSQNPRHKITKRGQNVTFRCDPISEHNRLYWYRQTLGQGPEFLTYFQNEAQLEKSRLLSDRFSAERPKGSFSTLEIQRTEQGDSAMYLCASSLVTAGLSYEQYFGPGTRLTVT.

The chain joins TRBV19 to TRBJ1-5; D may be TRBD1 (5 bases). The V gene's germline CDR1 is LNHDA and CDR2 SQIVND (reference sequence). The CDR3 consists of 15 residues. Trimming pared 3 bases from V and 3 bases from J, leaving 12 bases between. CDR3 loop: CASSIPGRDNQPQHF. CDR3 nucleotide sequence: TGTGCCAGTAGTATTCCAGGGAGGGACAATCAGCCCCAGCATTTT.

The chain couples TRBV18 to TRBJ1-2; tentatively, D is TRBD1 (6 bases). V lost 4 bases and J lost 4, with 16 bases in between. The CDR3 runs to 15 residues. The germline V gene has CDR1 KGHSH and CDR2 LQKENI. Written as DNA, the CDR3 is TGTGCCAGCTCACTTGTGGAGACAGGTGGCTATGGCTACACCTTC. Its translation: CASSLVETGGYGYTF.

This clone was seen just once. The genes are TRBV30 and TRBJ2-2; a weak D match, TRBD1 (7 bases). Trimming took 5 bases from V and 2 from J, leaving 15 bases between them. The germline V gene has CDR1 GTSNPN and CDR2 SVGIG (reference sequence). CDR3 length: 15 residues. CDR3 loop: CAWARGTHNTGELFF. The CDR3 DNA reads TGTGCCTGGGCCAGGGGGACTCACAACACCGGGGAGCTGTTTTTT. The complete variable domain, with remaining parts taken from reference TRBV30 and TRBJ2-2, reads SQTIHQWPATLVQPVGSPLSLECTVEGTSNPNLYWYRQAAGRGLQLLFYSVGIGQISSEVPQNLSASRPQDRQFILSSKKLLLSDSGFYLCAWARGTHNTGELFFGEGSRLTVL.

This clone was detected only once. The chain combines TRBV5-1 with TRBJ2-2; D is perhaps TRBD1 (6 bases). V shed 1 base and J shed 0 bases, with 7 bases lying between them. Germline V lookup: CDR1 SGHRS, CDR2 YFSETQ. The CDR3 contains 15 residues. The CDR3 DNA sequence: TGCGCCAGCAGCTTGAGACAGGCGAACACCGGGGAGCTGTTTTTT. This encodes CASSLRQANTGELFF.

The rearrangement links TRBV4-1 to TRBJ1-6; TRBD1 matches 8 bases. V was pared by 5 bases and J by 2 bases, with 2 bases of the junction left unmatched. Germline loops: CDR1 MGHRA, CDR2 YSYEKL. This CDR3 region has 15 residues. The CDR3 DNA sequence: TGCGCCAGCAGCGAACAGGGGGCCTATAATTCACCCCTCCACTTT. Protein: CASSEQGAYNSPLHF.

The rearrangement links TRBV7-9 to TRBJ2-2; 8 nucleotides agree with TRBD2. With V trimmed by 5 bases and J by 3 bases, 2 bases remained unmatched. Germline V CDR1 and CDR2: SEHNR, FQNEAQ (reference sequence). The CDR3 runs to 14 residues. The DNA of the CDR3 is TGTGCCAGCAGCCAGCGGGAGTACACCGGGGAGCTGTTTTTT. This encodes CASSQREYTGELFF.

This chain uses TRBV3-1 (or the pseudogene TRBV3-2) with TRBJ2-7; TRBD2 matches at 7 bases. Germline CDR1 reads LGHDT; CDR2 reads YNNKEL (reference sequence). CDR3 length: 15 residues. V was pared by 1 base and J by 2 bases, with 5 bases of the junction left unmatched. CDR3 DNA sequence: TGTGCCAGCAGCCAAGCTGGCGGGGGTACCTACGAGCAGTACTTC. It yields the protein CASSQAGGGTYEQYF.

V and J are TRBV19 and TRBJ2-7, with 8 positions matching TRBD1. Looked up from germline, CDR1 is LNHDA and CDR2 is SQIVND (reference sequence). Germline trimming cut 10 bases from V and 0 bases from J; bases unmatched to any gene: 11. The CDR3 consists of 15 residues. Here the CDR3 reads CATTQGDRSSYEQYF. The CDR3 DNA is TGTGCCACTACCCAGGGGGACAGGAGCTCCTACGAGCAGTACTTC. The complete variable domain, with remaining parts taken from reference TRBV19 and TRBJ2-7, reads DGGITQSPKYLFRKEGQNVTLSCEQNLNHDAMYWYRQDPGQGLRLIYYSQIVNDFQKGDIAEGYSVSREKKESFPLTVTSAQKNPTAFYLCATTQGDRSSYEQYFGPGTRLTVT.

The J gene is TRBJ1-2, the V gene TRBV30, with 11 bases lining up with TRBD1. The CDR3 runs 13 residues. Trimming at V came to 5 bases and at J to 4 bases, leaving 3 bases not matched to a gene. CDR1 and CDR2 from the germline V gene are GTSNPN and SVGIG (reference sequence). The CDR3 reads CAWGTGGSYGYTF. CDR3 nucleotides: TGTGCCTGGGGGACAGGGGGAAGCTATGGCTACACCTTC.

V gene TRBV11-2 combines with J gene TRBJ1-5; perhaps TRBD1 as D (5 bases). This CDR3 is 14 amino acids long. With 5 bases removed from V and 7 bases from J, the gap between germline ends came to 15 bases. Per the germline V gene, CDR1 is SGHAT and CDR2 is FQNNGV. CDR3 in amino acids: CASSNGGNRQPQHF. In nucleotides, the CDR3 is TGTGCCAGCAGCAATGGGGGGAATCGGCAGCCCCAGCATTTT.

CDR3 amino acids: CASSPSRGVVLGAFF. Here the CDR3 DNA reads TGTGCCAGCAGCCCGAGCAGGGGCGTCGTACTTGGGGCTTTCTTT. The rearrangement links TRBV11-2 to TRBJ1-1; perhaps TRBD1 as D (6 bases). The germline CDR1 and CDR2 sequences are SGHAT and FQNNGV. V was trimmed by 5 bases and J by 11 bases, leaving 24 bases between them. The CDR3 has 15 residues.

The rearrangement joins TRBV30 to TRBJ2-3; the match to TRBD1 covers 9 bases. CDR1 is GTSNPN and CDR2 is SVGIG in the germline V gene (reference sequence). CDR3 size: 13 residues. The CDR3 here is CASTGGSTDTQYF. The CDR3 DNA is TGTGCGTCGACAGGGGGGTCCACAGATACGCAGTATTTT.

The chain combines TRBV2 with TRBJ1-5, with TRBD1 as a possible D gene (5 bases). V lost 0 bases, J lost 7 bases, and 16 bases lay in between. Germline CDR1 and CDR2: SNHLY and FYNNEI. This CDR3 contains 16 residues. The DNA for the CDR3 is TGTGCCAGCAGTGAAGCTATCCGGGGGGTGGGGCAGCCCCAGCATTTT. Encoded protein: CASSEAIRGVGQPQHF. The full variable domain, completed using reference TRBV2 and TRBJ1-5, is EPEVTQTPSHQVTQMGQEVILRCVPISNHLYFYWYRQILGQKVEFLVSFYNNEISEKSEIFDDQFSVERPDGSNFTLKIRSTKLEDSAMYFCASSEAIRGVGQPQHFGDGTRLSIL.

J is TRBJ2-7 and V is TRBV7-6; D gene uncertain. The CDR3 extends over 14 amino acids. Trimming removed 1 base from V and 2 bases from J, with 9 bases in between. Looked up from germline, CDR1 is SGHVS and CDR2 is FNYEAQ. The CDR3 sequence: CASSLDPVAYEQYF. The CDR3 region has the DNA TGTGCCAGCAGCTTAGACCCGGTGGCCTACGAGCAGTACTTC.

This clone was detected only once. V is TRBV19 and J is TRBJ2-6; D is perhaps TRBD1 (6 bases). CDR3 length equals 16 residues. Germline loops: CDR1 LNHDA, CDR2 SQIVND (reference sequence). V was clipped by 1 base and J by 2 bases, with 9 bases between them. CDR3 sequence reads: CASSIGSGAGANVLTF. As DNA, the CDR3 is TGTGCCAGTAGTATAGGCTCAGGGGCTGGGGCCAACGTCCTGACTTTC.

This clone occurred a few times. This chain joins TRBV18 and TRBJ2-1, with 7 bases lining up with TRBD2. Germline V gives CDR1 KGHSH, CDR2 LQKENI. With V trimmed by 2 bases and J by 10 bases, 8 bases remained unmatched. The CDR3 length is 14 residues. CDR3 bases: TGTGCCAGCTCACCAACCGGACTAGTAAGGGAGCAGTTCTTC. It is translated as CASSPTGLVREQFF.

This chain joins TRBV4-1 and TRBJ2-7, with D perhaps matching TRBD2 (7 bases). The CDR3 has 16 residues. Germline lookup yields CDR1 MGHRA and CDR2 YSYEKL. V lost 4 bases to trimming and J lost 0 bases, with 16 bases between them. CDR3 DNA sequence: TGCGCCAGCAGCCCTATAGAGGGGGGGGCCTCCTACGAGCAGTACTTC. Translated: CASSPIEGGASYEQYF.

J is TRBJ1-4 and V is TRBV15, with no clear D. CDR1 and CDR2 (germline): LNHNV, YYDKDF (reference sequence). CDR3 length: 17 amino acids. With 4 bases removed from V and 0 bases from J, the gap between germline ends came to 15 bases. CDR3 bases: TGTGCCACCAGCATAAATAGATTACAGACAACTAATGAAAAACTGTTTTTT. Encoded protein: CATSINRLQTTNEKLFF.

The genes are TRBV6-5 and TRBJ2-7; 7 nucleotides agree with TRBD1. The CDR3 consists of 15 residues. J lost 0 bases, V lost 3 bases, and 5 bases had no gene match. Germline V gene sequence: CDR1 MNHEY, CDR2 SVGAGI. CDR3 DNA: TGTGCCAGCAGTTATCGGGACAGACACTCCTACGAGCAGTACTTC. Amino acids: CASSYRDRHSYEQYF.

The CDR3 is CASSLAQNEQFF. CDR3 in DNA: TGTGCCAGCAGTTTGGCACAGAATGAGCAGTTCTTC. V gene TRBV12-3 or TRBV12-4 combines with J gene TRBJ2-1; D gene unclear. The CDR3 runs 12 residues. Trimming took 3 bases from V and 7 from J, leaving 7 bases between them.

The J gene is TRBJ2-7, the V gene TRBV5-6, with TRBD1 as a possible D gene (6 bases). The length of the CDR3 is 17 residues. Trimming cost V 0 bases and J 3 bases, with 19 bases left between them. Germline-derived CDR1 and CDR2 are SGHDT and YYEEEE. CDR3 sequence: CASSLGYRELLLYEQYF. The DNA for the CDR3 is TGTGCCAGCAGCTTGGGGTACAGGGAACTCTTGCTCTACGAGCAGTACTTC.

The rearrangement joins TRBV18 to TRBJ1-5, with TRBD1 identical over 8 bases. In germline, CDR1 is KGHSH, CDR2 LQKENI. The V segment lost 3 bases and the J segment 2 bases; nucleotides outside the gene matches: 3. The CDR3 contains 15 residues. The CDR3 sequence is CASSPSGGGNQPQHF. Written as DNA, the CDR3 is TGTGCCAGCTCACCGTCAGGGGGCGGCAATCAGCCCCAGCATTTT.

The genes are TRBV19 and TRBJ1-2, with D maybe TRBD1 (6 bases). The CDR3 is made up of 14 amino acids. Trimming took off 6 bases at V and 4 bases at J, with 15 bases between the two ends. CDR1 is LNHDA and CDR2 is SQIVND in the germline V gene (reference sequence). The CDR3 here is CASRPTGTFYGYTF. CDR3 DNA: TGTGCCAGTAGGCCGACAGGTACTTTCTATGGCTACACCTTC.

This clone was seen once. Other DNA sequences from this sample encode an identical CDR3 as well. The rearrangement links TRBV19 to TRBJ1-6, with 8 bases lining up with TRBD1. V lost 5 bases and J lost 7; bases outside the gene matches: 4. Germline V gene data show CDR1 as LNHDA and CDR2 as SQIVND (reference sequence). The CDR3 sequence is 14 residues long. CDR3 in DNA: TGTGCCAGTAGTGGTACAGGGGGGAATTCACCCCTCCACTTT. It is translated as CASSGTGGNSPLHF.

The rearrangement links TRBV6-6 to TRBJ1-1, with 7 bases lining up with TRBD1. The germline V gene encodes CDR1 MNHNY and CDR2 SVGAGI (reference sequence). This CDR3 is 15 amino acids long. With V trimmed by 2 bases and J by 4 bases, 7 bases remained unmatched. Here the CDR3 reads CASSYLGTASTEAFF. CDR3 nucleotides: TGTGCCAGCAGTTACCTCGGGACAGCCAGCACTGAAGCTTTCTTT.

The chain links TRBV5-4 to TRBJ1-6; a possible D gene is TRBD1 (5 bases). Germline V CDR1 and CDR2: SGHNT, YYREEE (reference sequence). CDR3 size: 15 residues. V was trimmed by 4 bases and J by 6 bases, leaving 14 bases between them. CDR3 residues: CASSAHGGVNSPLHF. CDR3 DNA: TGTGCCAGCAGCGCGCACGGGGGGGTTAATTCACCCCTCCACTTT.